The 15 T cell receptor beta chains presented below share a single source sample, sequenced in a study of T cell responses to AZD1222 COVID-19 vaccine. Measured with immunoSEQ multiplex PCR; TCRdb has only the in-frame clones, and not every one. This table holds 70,000 to 90,000 clones, about 82% found once. Sequenced material: peripheral blood, taken on day 0 of AZD1222 vaccination. Receptor source: an adult in good health.

The J gene is TRBJ1-6, the V gene TRBV7-3; 9 nucleotides line up with TRBD1. The germline V gene has CDR1 SGHTA and CDR2 FQGTGA. This CDR3 contains 14 residues. V lost 3 bases to trimming and J lost 9 bases; unmatched junction nucleotides: 3. CDR3: CASSLGQGSSPLHF. The CDR3 region has the DNA TGTGCCAGCAGCTTGGGACAGGGCTCTTCACCCCTCCACTTT. Together with reference TRBV7-3 and TRBJ1-6, the CDR3 gives the full variable domain: GAGVSQTPSNKVTEKGKYVELRCDPISGHTALYWYRQSLGQGPEFLIYFQGTGAADDSGLPNDRFFAVRPEGSVSTLKIQRTERGDSAVYLCASSLGQGSSPLHFGNGTRLTVT.

V and J are TRBV2 and TRBJ2-7; the D is unclear. V gave up 6 bases and J gave up 4 bases, with 25 bases separating them. CDR1 SNHLY and CDR2 FYNNEI come from the germline V gene. This CDR3 comprises 17 residues. CDR3 nucleotide sequence: TGTGCCAGCAGCCCCCCGTCCCACAAGGATATATGGTACGAGCAGTACTTC. This codes for CASSPPSHKDIWYEQYF.

The rearrangement joins TRBV2 to TRBJ1-2; TRBD1 agrees at 7 bases. V lost 10 bases, J lost 3 bases, and 8 bases stayed unmatched. Germline V CDR1 and CDR2: SNHLY, FYNNEI. This CDR3 is 13 amino acids long. The CDR3 bases are TGTGCCACACAGACAGGGACGGACTATGGCTACACCTTC. It codes for CATQTGTDYGYTF.

The chain joins TRBV7-9 to TRBJ1-6; D is undetermined. From germline, CDR1 is SEHNR and CDR2 FQNEAQ (reference sequence). This CDR3 is 15 amino acids long. The germline V and J ends were trimmed by 5 bases and 0 bases, with 8 bases remaining between them. CDR3 coding DNA: TGTGCCAGCAGCCCCCTCGGCTCCTATAATTCACCCCTCCACTTT. Amino acid sequence: CASSPLGSYNSPLHF.

The chain employs TRBV28 and TRBJ2-1; TRBD1 matches at 8 bases. Germline V lookup: CDR1 MDHEN, CDR2 SYDVKM. CDR3 length equals 16 residues. Trimming cost V 7 bases and J 9 bases; bases outside gene matches: 17. The CDR3 loop is CASTIGGARGLGEQFF. In DNA form, the CDR3 reads TGTGCCAGCACCATTGGGGGCGCCAGGGGGCTGGGTGAGCAGTTCTTC.

V gene TRBV11-1 combines with J gene TRBJ1-2; D might be TRBD1 (5 bases). Germline assignment: CDR1 SGHAT and CDR2 FQDESV (reference sequence). The length of the CDR3 is 12 residues. V was cut by 4 bases and J by 4 bases, with 7 bases left in between. DNA for the CDR3: TGTGCCAGCAGCTCCGGGGCCTATGGCTACACCTTC. Translation: CASSSGAYGYTF.

This chain uses TRBV6-5 with TRBJ1-5; TRBD1 is a possible D gene (5 bases). Germline assignment: CDR1 MNHEY and CDR2 SVGAGI. This CDR3 region has 14 residues. Deletions cut 6 bases from V and 6 bases from J, with 15 bases between. The CDR3: CASRAQGFFQPQHF. CDR3 nucleotides: TGTGCCAGCAGAGCCCAGGGTTTTTTTCAGCCCCAGCATTTT.

V and J are TRBV11-2 and TRBJ2-3; 7 nucleotides align to TRBD2. CDR3 length equals 12 residues. CDR1 and CDR2 (germline): SGHAT, FQNNGV. The V gene end was trimmed by 5 bases and the J gene end by 8 bases; junction bases not matched to a gene: 4. This CDR3 is CASSPPGGTQYF. In nucleotides, the CDR3 is TGTGCCAGCAGCCCCCCGGGGGGTACGCAGTATTTT.

The gene calls are TRBV2 and TRBJ2-7; 7 positions match TRBD2. J gave up 3 bases and V 8 bases, and 13 bases lay outside the gene matches. Germline loops: CDR1 SNHLY, CDR2 FYNNEI. The length of the CDR3 is 15 residues. CDR3 DNA: TGTGCCAGCGTCCCACTAAGGGGAGGGGACTACGAGCAGTACTTC. Its translation is CASVPLRGGDYEQYF.

J is TRBJ1-1 and V is TRBV19; the D gene is possibly TRBD1 (5 bases). CDR1 is LNHDA, CDR2 SQIVND, per germline (reference sequence). The CDR3 runs to 14 residues. V lost 6 bases and J lost 5, with 16 bases in between. CDR3 DNA sequence: TGTGCCAGTAGCCCATGGGCGGGGGATACTGAAGCTTTCTTT. This translates into CASSPWAGDTEAFF.

The chain links TRBV27 to TRBJ1-1; D possibly corresponds to TRBD1 (5 bases). The CDR3 contains 14 residues. Trimming shortened V by 4 bases and J by 3 bases, and 12 bases separated the two germline ends. Germline V gene lookup returns CDR1 MNHEY and CDR2 SMNVEV (reference sequence). CDR3 amino acids: CASSWDPRDTEAFF. For the CDR3, the DNA is TGTGCCAGCAGTTGGGACCCCCGGGACACTGAAGCTTTCTTT.

The rearrangement joins TRBV19 to TRBJ1-3, with D maybe TRBD1 (6 bases). V was cut by 6 bases and J by 0 bases, with 15 bases left in between. The CDR3 contains 16 residues. Germline-derived CDR1 and CDR2 are LNHDA and SQIVND (reference sequence). The CDR3: CASRMQGQNSGNTIYF. In nucleotides, the CDR3 is TGTGCCAGTAGGATGCAGGGACAAAACTCTGGAAACACCATATATTTT.

This rearrangement joins TRBV7-9 to TRBJ2-5; no clear D. There are 15 residues in the CDR3. Per the germline V gene, CDR1 is SEHNR and CDR2 is FQNEAQ (reference sequence). V lost 4 bases and J 1 base, leaving 13 bases between the germline ends. CDR3 bases: TGTGCCAGCAGCTCCATGACCGGCGGCCAAGAGACCCAGTACTTC. Its translation: CASSSMTGGQETQYF.

The chain joins TRBV2 to TRBJ2-3; a weak D match, TRBD2 (6 bases). CDR1 SNHLY and CDR2 FYNNEI come from the germline V gene. Trimming left V 2 bases short and J 3 bases short, with 9 bases between. This CDR3 has 14 amino acids. The CDR3 sequence: CASSEQGGTDTQYF. Written as DNA, the CDR3 is TGTGCCAGCAGTGAACAGGGAGGAACAGATACGCAGTATTTT.

J is TRBJ2-4 and V is TRBV4-3; a weak D match, TRBD2 (6 bases). Trimming removed 4 bases from V and 3 bases from J, with 10 bases in between. Per germline, CDR1 LGHNA and CDR2 YSLEER. The CDR3 is 14 residues long. CDR3 coding DNA: TGCGCCAGCAGCCCCTCCGGGGGCAAAAACATTCAGTACTTC. It encodes CASSPSGGKNIQYF.